The 7 T cell receptor beta chains listed next were all sequenced from one sample in a study of regulatory T cells in long-lasting Graves disease (dated by TCRdb to the early 2020s). The time point label for this specimen denotes: newly diagnosed GD, antithyroid drugs for less than 3 months. For both TCR sequencing and RNA sequencing, RNA was extracted from PBMCs in TRIzol. Receptor libraries were prepared by multiplex PCR. TCRdb names Illumina HiSeq 4000 as the instrument used. CDR3 regions were amplified by Arm-PCR with iRepertoire HTBI primers to construct TCR beta libraries. In TCRdb, the public reads were trimmed at Q25 with fastp and aligned with MiXCR, with productive beta chains retained. CDR3 protein sequences are deduplicated, and each keeps its most common genes and DNA. The sample data list around 450,000 distinct CDR3 sequences, and approximately 15% of these were observed just once. Jointly, the top ten make up 16% of the sample.

The same data also went into a second study, on T cells in Graves' hyperthyroidism and ophthalmopathy.

The starting material was peripheral blood mononuclear cells (PBMCs), obtained at new diagnosis, from a patient treated with antithyroid drugs. The receptor set was obtained from a woman aged 30 to 39 with Graves disease. Donor details come from another sample of the same person, matched by shared clones.

This clonotype was recorded at least ten times. J is TRBJ2-7 and V is TRBV10-3; D tentatively fits TRBD1 or TRBD2 (5 bases each). V was trimmed by 8 bases and J by 1 base, leaving 12 bases between them. This CDR3 region has 13 residues. From germline, CDR1 is ENHRY and CDR2 SYGVKD. The CDR3 nucleotides are TGTGCCATCCGGGACCCATCTTCCTACGAGCAGTACTTC. It encodes CAIRDPSSYEQYF.

In this sample, this clonotype turned up a few times. The chain uses TRBV18 and TRBJ2-2; perhaps D is TRBD1 or TRBD2 (6 bases each). Per the germline V gene, CDR1 is KGHSH and CDR2 is LQKENI. The CDR3 runs to 20 residues. Trimming removed 2 bases at V and 7 bases at J, with 29 bases between. As DNA, the CDR3 is TGTGCCAGCTCACCAGAAACAGGGACTCCCGAAGTTAAGGCTTACGGGGAGCTGTTTTTT. The encoded protein is CASSPETGTPEVKAYGELFF. Variable domain in full (rest from reference TRBV18 and TRBJ2-2): NAGVMQNPRHLVRRRGQEARLRCSPMKGHSHVYWYRQLPEEGLKFMVYLQKENIIDESGMPKERFSAEFPKEGPSILRIQQVVRGDSAAYFCASSPETGTPEVKAYGELFFGEGSRLTVL.

A remark on this clonotype: A read error may explain this, as a much larger clone is one base away. The chain employs TRBV11-2 and TRBJ2-7; 12 nucleotides match TRBD2. The J call may be wrong; the DNA end is better matched by TRBJ2-1. CDR1 and CDR2 (germline): SGHAT, FQNNGV. This CDR3 is built from 15 residues. The chain's CDR3 is CASRARLAGEYEQFF. CDR3 bases: TGTGCCAGCCGCGCCCGACTAGCGGGAGAATATGAGCAGTTCTTC.

This clonotype occurred a few times. The chain carries TRBV4-1 and TRBJ2-5; D ambiguous. V was trimmed by 3 bases and J by 3 bases, leaving 14 bases between them. The CDR3 has 15 amino acids. Germline lookup yields CDR1 MGHRA and CDR2 YSYEKL. The CDR3 loop reads CASSHSETLEETQYF. The CDR3 DNA sequence: TGCGCCAGCAGCCACTCGGAAACGCTTGAAGAGACCCAGTACTTC.

This clonotype was counted a few times. A clone one base away is much larger, so this may be a read error. V and J are TRBV9 and TRBJ2-2; D unresolved. The V end was cut by 3 bases, the J end by 0 bases, with 0 bases between. The CDR3 sequence is 12 residues long. Germline CDR1 SGDLS, CDR2 YYNGEE. The CDR3 DNA reads TGTGCCAGCAGCGCGAACACCGGGGAGCTGTTTTTT. It encodes CASSANTGELFF.

This clonotype was observed a few times. This may be a read error, as it is one base from a much larger clone. The chain combines TRBV12-3 or TRBV12-4 with TRBJ2-7, with 7 bases aligning to TRBD1. This CDR3 has 15 residues. CDR3 nucleotides: TGTGCCAGCAGTCTACGACAGGGTTCGACCAACGAGCGGTACTTC. Protein sequence: CASSLRQGSTNERYF.

This clonotype was recorded a few times. This chain joins TRBV3-1 and TRBJ2-5; a possible D gene is TRBD2 (6 bases). This CDR3 region has 15 residues. Trimming pared 0 bases from V and 5 bases from J, leaving 13 bases between. From germline, CDR1 is LGHDT and CDR2 YNNKEL (reference sequence). In DNA form, the CDR3 reads TGTGCCAGCAGCCAAGATAGCGGAGTTGCGGAGACCCAGTACTTC. This sequence encodes CASSQDSGVAETQYF.